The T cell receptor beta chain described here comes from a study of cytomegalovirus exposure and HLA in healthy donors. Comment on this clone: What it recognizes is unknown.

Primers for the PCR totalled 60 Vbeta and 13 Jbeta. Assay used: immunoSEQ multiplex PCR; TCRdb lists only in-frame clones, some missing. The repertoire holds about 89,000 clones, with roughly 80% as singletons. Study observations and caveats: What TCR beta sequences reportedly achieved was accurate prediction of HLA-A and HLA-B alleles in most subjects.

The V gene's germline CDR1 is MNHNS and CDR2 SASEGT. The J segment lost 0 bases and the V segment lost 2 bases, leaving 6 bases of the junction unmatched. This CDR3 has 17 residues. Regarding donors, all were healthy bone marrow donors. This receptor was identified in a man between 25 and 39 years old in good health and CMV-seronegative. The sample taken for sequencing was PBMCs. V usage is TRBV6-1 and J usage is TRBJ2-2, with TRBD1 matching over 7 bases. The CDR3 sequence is CASSERQGLTNTGELFF. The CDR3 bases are TGTGCCAGCAGTGAAAGACAGGGTCTAACGAACACCGGGGAGCTGTTTTTT.